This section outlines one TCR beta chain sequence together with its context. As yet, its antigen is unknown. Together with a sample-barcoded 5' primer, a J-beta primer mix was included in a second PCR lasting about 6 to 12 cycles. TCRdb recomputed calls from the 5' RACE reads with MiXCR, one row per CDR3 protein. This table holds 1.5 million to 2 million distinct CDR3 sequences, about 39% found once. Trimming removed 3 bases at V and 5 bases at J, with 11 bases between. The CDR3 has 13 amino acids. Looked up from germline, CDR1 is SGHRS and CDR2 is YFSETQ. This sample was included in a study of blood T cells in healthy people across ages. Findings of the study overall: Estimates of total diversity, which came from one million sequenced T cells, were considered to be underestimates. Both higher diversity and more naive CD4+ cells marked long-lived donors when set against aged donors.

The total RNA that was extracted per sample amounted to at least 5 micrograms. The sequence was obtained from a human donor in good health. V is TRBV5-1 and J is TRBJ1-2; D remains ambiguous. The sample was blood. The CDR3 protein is CASSSAAGYGYTF. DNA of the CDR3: TGCGCCAGCAGCTCGGCGGCGGGGTATGGCTACACCTTC. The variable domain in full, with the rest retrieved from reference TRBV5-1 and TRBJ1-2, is KAGVTQTPRYLIKTRGQQVTLSCSPISGHRSVSWYQQTPGQGLQFLFEYFSETQRNKGNFPGRFSGRQFSNSRSEMNVSTLELGDSALYLCASSSAAGYGYTFGSGTRLTVV.